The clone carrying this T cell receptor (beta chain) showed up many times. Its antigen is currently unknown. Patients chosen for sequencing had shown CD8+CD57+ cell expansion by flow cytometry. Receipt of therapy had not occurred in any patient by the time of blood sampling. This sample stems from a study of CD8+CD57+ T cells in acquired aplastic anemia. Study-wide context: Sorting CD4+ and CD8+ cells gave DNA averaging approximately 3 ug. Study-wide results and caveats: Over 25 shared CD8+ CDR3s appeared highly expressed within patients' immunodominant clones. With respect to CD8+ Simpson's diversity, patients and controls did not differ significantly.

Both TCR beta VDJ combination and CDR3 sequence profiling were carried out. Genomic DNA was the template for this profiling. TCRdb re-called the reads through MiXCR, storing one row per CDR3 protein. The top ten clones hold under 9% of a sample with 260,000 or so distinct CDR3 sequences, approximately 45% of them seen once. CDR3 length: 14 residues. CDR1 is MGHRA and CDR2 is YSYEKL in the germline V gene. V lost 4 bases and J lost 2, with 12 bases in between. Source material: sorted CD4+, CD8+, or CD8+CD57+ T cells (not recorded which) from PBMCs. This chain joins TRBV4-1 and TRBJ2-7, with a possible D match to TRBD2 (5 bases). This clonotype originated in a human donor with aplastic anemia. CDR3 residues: CASSPELGTYEQYF. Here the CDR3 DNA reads TGCGCCAGCAGCCCCGAACTAGGAACCTACGAGCAGTACTTC.